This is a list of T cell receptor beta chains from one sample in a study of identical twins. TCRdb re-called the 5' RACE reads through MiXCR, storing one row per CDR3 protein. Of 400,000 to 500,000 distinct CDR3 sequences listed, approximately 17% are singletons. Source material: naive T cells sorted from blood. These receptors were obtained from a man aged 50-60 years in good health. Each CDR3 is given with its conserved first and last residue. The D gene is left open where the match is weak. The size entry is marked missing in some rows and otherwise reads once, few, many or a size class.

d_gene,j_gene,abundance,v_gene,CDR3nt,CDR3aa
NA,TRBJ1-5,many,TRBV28,TGTGCCATAGGTGGCAGGCGAGATCAGCCCCAGCATTTT,CAIGGRRDQPQHF
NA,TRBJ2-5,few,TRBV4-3,TGCGCCAGCAGCCAAGATGTAGGCAGGCAAGAGACCCAGTACTTC,CASSQDVGRQETQYF
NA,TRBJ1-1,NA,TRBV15,TGTGCCACCAGCAGAGATGGAAGCCGGGGGATCGACACTGAAGCTTTCTTT,CATSRDGSRGIDTEAFF
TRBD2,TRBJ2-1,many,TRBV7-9,TGTGCCAGCTGGTTAGCGGGGGCCGACAATGAGCAGTTCTTC,CASWLAGADNEQFF
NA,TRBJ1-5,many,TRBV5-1,TGCGCCAGCAGCCTTGGACAGAATCAGCCCCAGCATTTT,CASSLGQNQPQHF
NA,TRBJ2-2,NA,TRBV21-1,TGTGCCAGCAGCAAAGCTGGTGGGGTCGGACGGCCGAACACCGGGGAGCTGTTTTTT,CASSKAGGVGRPNTGELFF
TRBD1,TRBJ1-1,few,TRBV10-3,TGTGCCATCAAGACGACAGGGGCGAACACTGAAGCTTTCTTT,CAIKTTGANTEAFF
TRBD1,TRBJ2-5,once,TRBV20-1,TGCAGTGCCCAACAGGGGAAAGAGACCCAGTACTTC,CSAQQGKETQYF
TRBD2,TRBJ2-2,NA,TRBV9,TGTGCCAGCAGTCGACTAGCGGGGAGGAAGTCCGGGGAGCTGTTTTTT,CASSRLAGRKSGELFF
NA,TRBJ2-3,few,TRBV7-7,TGTGCCAGCAGCCCCAGGGTAGGAAGCACAGATACGCAGTATTTT,CASSPRVGSTDTQYF
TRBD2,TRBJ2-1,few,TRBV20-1,TGCAGTGCTAGTTCTAGCGGGCGTTCCTACAATGAGCAGTTCTTC,CSASSSGRSYNEQFF
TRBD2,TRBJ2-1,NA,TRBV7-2,TGTGCCAGCAGCTTAGATAGCGGGAGCTCCTACAATGAGCAGTTCTTC,CASSLDSGSSYNEQFF
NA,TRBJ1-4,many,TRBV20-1,TGCAGTGCTGGAGCCAATTCTGAAAAACTGTTTTTT,CSAGANSEKLFF
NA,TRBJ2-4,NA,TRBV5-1,TGCGCCAGCAGCTCGGGGACATCCGGGCACATTCAGTACTTC,CASSSGTSGHIQYF
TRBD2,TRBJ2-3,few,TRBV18,TGTGCCAGCTCACCTACGGTTGGGACTAGCGGACCCGAGAGCACAGATACGCAGTATTTT,CASSPTVGTSGPESTDTQYF
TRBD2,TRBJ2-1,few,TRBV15,TGTGCCACCAGTGGGGGACTAATGTATGAGCAGTTCTTC,CATSGGLMYEQFF
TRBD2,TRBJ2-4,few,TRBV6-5,TGTGCCAGCAGTTACTCGGCAGCGGGAGGCGCCAAAAACATTCAGTACTTC,CASSYSAAGGAKNIQYF
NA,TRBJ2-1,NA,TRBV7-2,TGTGCCAGCAGCTCTCACCCAAGCTCCTACAATGAGCAGTTCTTC,CASSSHPSSYNEQFF
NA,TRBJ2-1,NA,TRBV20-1,TGCAGTGCTAGTATCGTCTTGGATTACAATGAGCAGTTCTTC,CSASIVLDYNEQFF
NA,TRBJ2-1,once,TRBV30,TGTGCCTGGAGTCGACTAGGCCTTTCCGATGAGCAGTTCTTC,CAWSRLGLSDEQFF
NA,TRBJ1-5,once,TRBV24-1,TGTGCCACCAGTGATCACGATCAGCCCCAGCATTTT,CATSDHDQPQHF
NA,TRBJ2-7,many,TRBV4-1,TGCGCCAGCAGCCCAATATGGCCTCGAGGAAACGAGCAGTACTTC,CASSPIWPRGNEQYF
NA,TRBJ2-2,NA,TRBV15,TGTGCCACCAGCAGAGGACGAATGAACACCGGGGAGCTGTTTTTT,CATSRGRMNTGELFF
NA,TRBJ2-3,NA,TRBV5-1,TGCGCCAGCAGCTTGGCCGCGATCTCTACCTCAGATACGCAGTATTTT,CASSLAAISTSDTQYF
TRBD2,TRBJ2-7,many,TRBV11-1,TGTGCCAGCAGCTTAGCGGGGCTAGCGGGGAAGCGGTGGGACTCCTACGAGCAGTACTTC,CASSLAGLAGKRWDSYEQYF
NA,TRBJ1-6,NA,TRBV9,TGTGCCAGCAGCACCGGGACGGTGAGGGCACCCCTCCACTTT,CASSTGTVRAPLHF
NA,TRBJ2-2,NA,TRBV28,TGTGCCAGCAGTTTCGGCGGCCTTAGCACCGGGGAGCTGTTTTTT,CASSFGGLSTGELFF
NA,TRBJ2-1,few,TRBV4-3,TGCGCCAGCAGCCAAGAGTGGGTGGAGCGGGCCTCCTACAATGAGCAGTTCTTC,CASSQEWVERASYNEQFF
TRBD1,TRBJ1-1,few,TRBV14,TGTGCCAGCAGCCAAGCATTCGGGACAGGGGTTGGAGCTTTCTTT,CASSQAFGTGVGAFF
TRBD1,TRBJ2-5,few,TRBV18,TGTGCCAGCTCACCGCGACAGGGGGATGTCCAAGAGACCCAGTACTTC,CASSPRQGDVQETQYF
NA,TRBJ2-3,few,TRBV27,TGTGCCAGCAGTTTATCCACATATAGCACAGATACGCAGTATTTT,CASSLSTYSTDTQYF
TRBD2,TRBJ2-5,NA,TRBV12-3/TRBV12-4,TGTGCCAGCAGTTGGACGGGGGGGATCGAGACCCAGTACTTC,CASSWTGGIETQYF
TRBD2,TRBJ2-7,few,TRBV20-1,TGCAGTGCTACCACTAGCGAAGGTTTCTCCTACGAGCAGTACTTC,CSATTSEGFSYEQYF
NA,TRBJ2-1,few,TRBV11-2,TGTGCCAGCAGCTTAGGGACAACTAATGAGCAGTTCTTC,CASSLGTTNEQFF
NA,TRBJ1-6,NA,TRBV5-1,TGCGCCAGCAGCTTGTCCGGGAATACTAATTCACCCCTCCACTTT,CASSLSGNTNSPLHF
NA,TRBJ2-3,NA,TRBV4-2,TGTGCCAGCAGCCATCCTAACCCCAGCACAGATACGCAGTATTTT,CASSHPNPSTDTQYF